The 13 T cell receptor beta chains reported below all come from one sample, sequenced in a study of beta chain features in type 1 diabetes. Expressed TCRB transcripts were sequenced because the isolated RNA had all been reverse transcribed beforehand. Profiling relied on immunoSEQ multiplex PCR, and the TCRdb table lists in-frame clones only, not all of them. The data contain over 350,000 clones, approximately 16% of them singletons. The material sequenced was naive CD4+ T cells from blood. The source of these receptors is a woman between 18 and 29 years old in good health.

The V gene is TRBV27, the J gene TRBJ1-1; 8 bases fit TRBD1. The V gene's germline CDR1 is MNHEY and CDR2 SMNVEV (reference sequence). Trimming removed 8 bases from V and 0 bases from J; junction bases left unmatched: 5. The CDR3 sequence is 14 residues long. Here the CDR3 reads CASSGTGVNTEAFF. The CDR3 nucleotides are TGTGCCAGCTCAGGGACAGGAGTGAACACTGAAGCTTTCTTT.

The V gene is TRBV12-5, the J gene TRBJ2-1, with 8 bases that match TRBD2. The V and J ends lost 2 bases and 8 bases, in that order; junction bases with no gene match: 11. CDR3 length: 16 amino acids. Germline lookup yields CDR1 LGHNT and CDR2 FRNRAP. CDR3 in DNA: TGTGCTAGTGGTTTGTCCCCGTCGACTAGCGTCGATGAGCAGTTCTTC. Its translation is CASGLSPSTSVDEQFF.

V is TRBV5-1 and J is TRBJ2-1; 9 positions match TRBD2. Germline CDR1 is SGHRS and CDR2 is YFSETQ. The CDR3 consists of 17 residues. The junction had 12 bases not matched to a gene; V was cut back by 1 base and J by 7 bases. The CDR3 region is CASSLYFSAGGSNEQFF. As DNA, the CDR3 is TGCGCCAGCAGCTTGTACTTTTCCGCGGGAGGGTCAAATGAGCAGTTCTTC.

The chain has TRBV30 and TRBJ2-1; D not certain. CDR1 is GTSNPN and CDR2 is SVGIG in the germline V gene (reference sequence). Trimming cost V 2 bases and J 5 bases, with 10 bases left between them. CDR3 length: 13 residues. The CDR3 reads CAWSLDNNNEQFF. CDR3 DNA: TGTGCCTGGAGTCTAGATAATAACAATGAGCAGTTCTTC. The full variable domain, its missing parts supplied by reference TRBV30 and TRBJ2-1, is SQTIHQWPATLVQPVGSPLSLECTVEGTSNPNLYWYRQAAGRGLQLLFYSVGIGQISSEVPQNLSASRPQDRQFILSSKKLLLSDSGFYLCAWSLDNNNEQFFGPGTRLTVL.

This clone was seen a few times. This chain joins TRBV19 and TRBJ2-7, with 8 bases matching TRBD2. Trimming at V came to 3 bases and at J to 2 bases, leaving 15 bases not matched to a gene. CDR3 length: 18 amino acids. Germline assignment: CDR1 LNHDA and CDR2 SQIVND (reference sequence). CDR3 sequence reads: CASSMREAARGSPYEQYF. CDR3 DNA: TGTGCCAGTAGTATGCGGGAGGCGGCCCGCGGGAGTCCCTACGAGCAGTACTTC.

The rearrangement links TRBV29-1 to TRBJ2-2, with TRBD2 matching over 8 bases. The CDR3 has 15 residues. CDR1 and CDR2 from the germline V gene are SQVTM and ANQGSEA. V shed 2 bases, J shed 4 bases, and the junction held 6 bases outside the gene matches. CDR3 coding DNA: TGCAGCGTTGAAAGGCTAGCGGGTTTCACCGGGGAGCTGTTTTTT. Translation: CSVERLAGFTGELFF.

This clone was observed a few times. The chain joins TRBV30 to TRBJ1-2; D gene unclear. Per the germline V gene, CDR1 is GTSNPN and CDR2 is SVGIG (reference sequence). The germline V and J ends were trimmed by 2 bases and 3 bases, with 4 bases remaining between them. This CDR3 has 11 amino acids. CDR3 in amino acids: CAWSPDYGYTF. The CDR3 coding sequence is TGTGCCTGGAGTCCAGACTATGGCTACACCTTC.

This clone has a handful of counts. The chain uses TRBV28 and TRBJ1-2; 8 bases agree with TRBD1. CDR1 is MDHEN, CDR2 SYDVKM, per germline. The V and J ends lost 7 bases and 4 bases, in that order; junction bases with no gene match: 5. The CDR3 has 13 amino acids. The CDR3 here is CASIGQGVYGYTF. CDR3 nucleotide sequence: TGTGCCAGCATCGGACAGGGCGTCTATGGCTACACCTTC.

The chain links TRBV6-5 to TRBJ2-7; D not certain. The CDR3 is 12 residues long. Germline lookup yields CDR1 MNHEY and CDR2 SVGAGI. V shed 5 bases and J shed 3 bases, with 8 bases lying between them. Written as DNA, the CDR3 is TGTGCCAGCAGTCGCGCCGGCTACGAGCAGTACTTC. Translated, it gives CASSRAGYEQYF.

The rearrangement links TRBV5-5 to TRBJ2-3; a possible D gene is TRBD2 (6 bases). Trimming took 4 bases from V and 6 from J, leaving 21 bases between them. Germline CDR1 SGHKS, CDR2 YYEKEE (reference sequence). CDR3 size: 16 residues. In DNA form, the CDR3 reads TGTGCCAGCAGCACCGGACTAACACGGGGGATGGATACGCAGTATTTT. It yields the protein CASSTGLTRGMDTQYF.

This clone was counted a few times. This sequence joins TRBV5-4 and TRBJ2-5; 7 nucleotides match TRBD1. The CDR3 sequence is 14 residues long. Trimming took 4 bases from V and 3 from J; bases not matched to a gene: 6. Germline CDR1 is SGHNT and CDR2 is YYREEE (reference sequence). CDR3 sequence reads: CASSPPGTEETQYF. CDR3 nucleotides: TGTGCCAGCAGCCCCCCTGGGACAGAAGAGACCCAGTACTTC.

The chain is built from TRBV4-2 and TRBJ1-1; D not resolved. The CDR3 spans 16 residues. The germline V gene encodes CDR1 LGHNA and CDR2 YNFKEQ. V was cut by 0 bases and J by 3 bases, with 14 bases left in between. CDR3: CASSQDSGKGDTEAFF. The CDR3 coding sequence is TGTGCCAGCAGCCAAGACTCGGGGAAGGGTGACACTGAAGCTTTCTTT.

The sample holds a few counts of this clone. The V and J genes are TRBV4-2 and TRBJ2-2, with D unresolved. V lost 0 bases and J 1 base, leaving 9 bases between the germline ends. Germline V gene lookup returns CDR1 LGHNA and CDR2 YNFKEQ. The length of the CDR3 is 16 residues. The CDR3 here is CASSQELRVNTGELFF. The CDR3 nucleotides read TGTGCCAGCAGCCAAGAATTGAGAGTGAACACCGGGGAGCTGTTTTTT.